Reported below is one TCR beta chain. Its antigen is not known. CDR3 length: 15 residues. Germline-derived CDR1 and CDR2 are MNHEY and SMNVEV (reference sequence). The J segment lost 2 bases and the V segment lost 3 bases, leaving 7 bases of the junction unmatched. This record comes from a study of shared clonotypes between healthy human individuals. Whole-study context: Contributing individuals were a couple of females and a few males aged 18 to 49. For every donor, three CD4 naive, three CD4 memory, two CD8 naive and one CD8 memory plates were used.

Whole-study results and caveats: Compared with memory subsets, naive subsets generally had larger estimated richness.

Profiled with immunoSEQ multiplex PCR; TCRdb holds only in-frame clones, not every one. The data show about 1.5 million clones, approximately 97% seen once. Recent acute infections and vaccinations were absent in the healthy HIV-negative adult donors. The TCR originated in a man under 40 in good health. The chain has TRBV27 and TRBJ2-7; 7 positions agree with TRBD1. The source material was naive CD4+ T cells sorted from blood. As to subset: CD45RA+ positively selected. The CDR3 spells CASSFQDRVAYEQYF. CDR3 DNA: TGTGCCAGCAGTTTTCAAGACAGGGTTGCCTACGAGCAGTACTTC.